This T cell receptor beta chain came from a study of cytomegalovirus exposure and HLA in healthy donors. Study context: A preliminary data release comprised 80 million or so unique TCRs obtained from HLA-typed donors.

Use of 60 Vbeta and 13 Jbeta primers characterized the PCR. Data came from immunoSEQ multiplex PCR; TCRdb stores just in-frame clones and leaves some out. Among 150,000 to 200,000 clones listed, roughly 74% were seen once. It was healthy bone marrow donors who served as donors. Deletions cut 4 bases from V and 6 bases from J, with 18 bases between. This CDR3 is built from 16 residues. Germline CDR1 reads MNHEY; CDR2 reads SMNVEV (reference sequence). This receptor was obtained from a woman aged 35 to 49 in good health and CMV-seropositive. Specimen: PBMCs. J is TRBJ2-2 and V is TRBV27; possible D gene TRBD2, 6 bases. The DNA of the CDR3 is TGTGCCAGCAGTTCCCCATCATCGGGGGTGGCCGGGGAGCTGTTTTTT. Translating it yields CASSSPSSGVAGELFF.